This is a list of T cell receptor beta chains from one sample in a study of beta chain features in type 1 diabetes. Sequencing was performed with immunoSEQ multiplex PCR; in TCRdb, only in-frame clones are kept and a portion is missing. The sample lists hundreds of thousands of clones, roughly 16% occurring once. Input material: naive CD4+ T cells from blood. These receptors came from a young woman in good health. Each CDR3 is given with its conserved first and last residue. The order of the fields is V gene, D gene, clone size, J gene, CDR3 protein, CDR3 DNA. A D gene is named only where the DNA matches it firmly. Expanded clones are given a class, and other clones once, few, many or no size at all.

>TRBV7-3|TRBD2|few|TRBJ2-1
CASSLSPLAGGYNEQFF
TGTGCCAGCAGCTTAAGCCCGCTAGCGGGAGGATACAATGAGCAGTTCTTC
>TRBV7-3|.|.|TRBJ2-1
CASSFKASPSYNEQFF
TGTGCCAGCAGCTTTAAAGCGAGTCCCTCCTACAATGAGCAGTTCTTC
>TRBV7-2|.|few|TRBJ1-2
CASSYHVSVNYGYTF
TGTGCCAGCAGCTACCATGTTTCGGTCAACTATGGCTACACCTTC
>TRBV5-1|.|few|TRBJ2-2
CASNPGTNTGELFF
TGCGCCAGCAACCCTGGGACGAACACCGGGGAGCTGTTTTTT
>TRBV19|.|.|TRBJ2-6
CASSTMGVSGANVLTF
TGTGCCAGTAGTACTATGGGAGTCTCTGGGGCCAACGTCCTGACTTTC
>TRBV7-2|TRBD2|.|TRBJ2-1
CASSRSARLAVNYNEQFF
TGTGCCAGCAGCCGCAGTGCCCGACTAGCCGTAAACTACAATGAGCAGTTCTTC
>TRBV18|.|.|TRBJ2-1
CASSPGRSNEQFF
TGTGCCAGCTCACCGGGGCGCAGCAATGAGCAGTTCTTC
>TRBV28|TRBD2|.|TRBJ2-3
CASHLAGGTDTQYF
TGTGCCAGCCATTTAGCGGGAGGCACAGATACGCAGTATTTT
>TRBV7-2|.|.|TRBJ2-1
CASSQRTSYNEQFF
TGTGCCAGCAGCCAAAGAACATCCTACAATGAGCAGTTCTTC
>TRBV18|.|few|TRBJ2-5
CASSPPGLKETQYF
TGTGCCAGCTCACCACCAGGGCTAAAAGAGACCCAGTACTTC
>TRBV7-2|TRBD1|few|TRBJ2-7
CASSQTGNYEQYF
TGTGCCAGCAGCCAGACAGGGAACTACGAGCAGTACTTC
>TRBV9|.|few|TRBJ2-5
CASSVGVSQETQYF
TGTGCCAGCAGCGTAGGAGTATCCCAAGAGACCCAGTACTTC
>TRBV9|.|.|TRBJ1-4
CASSVQGSGGEKLFF
TGTGCCAGCAGCGTTCAGGGCTCAGGAGGAGAAAAACTGTTTTTT
>TRBV5-1|.|.|TRBJ1-5
CASSLGTSGNQPQHF
TGCGCCAGCAGCTTGGGGACATCTGGCAATCAGCCCCAGCATTTT
>TRBV6-5|TRBD2|.|TRBJ2-3
CASSYPLAGGTDTQYF
TGTGCCAGCAGTTACCCACTAGCGGGAGGCACAGATACGCAGTATTTT
>TRBV29-1|TRBD1|.|TRBJ1-1
CSARDSNTEAFF
TGCAGCGCCCGGGACAGTAACACTGAAGCTTTCTTT
>TRBV7-2|.|.|TRBJ1-1
CASSLGEYPGTEAFF
TGTGCCAGCAGCTTAGGGGAGTACCCGGGGACTGAAGCTTTCTTT
>TRBV7-9|.|.|TRBJ1-1
CASSRITENTEAFF
TGTGCCAGCAGCCGCATTACAGAGAACACTGAAGCTTTCTTT
>TRBV15|TRBD1|.|TRBJ2-3
CATSRDRHTDTQYF
TGTGCCACCAGTAGGGACAGACACACAGATACGCAGTATTTT
>TRBV15|TRBD1|.|TRBJ2-7
CATSKGGTGASYEQYF
TGTGCCACCAGCAAAGGGGGGACAGGTGCCTCCTACGAGCAGTACTTC
>TRBV5-1|.|.|TRBJ2-7
CASNPTEQGTYEQYF
TGCGCCAGCAACCCAACCGAGCAGGGGACCTACGAGCAGTACTTC
>TRBV5-5|.|.|TRBJ2-1
CASSPRAAGARQFF
TGTGCCAGCAGCCCACGTGCCGCCGGGGCGAGACAGTTCTTC
>TRBV5-1|.|.|TRBJ2-4
CASSIDLAKNIQYF
TGCGCCAGCAGTATAGATCTAGCCAAAAACATTCAGTACTTC
>TRBV7-8|TRBD2|.|TRBJ2-1
CASSWGLDRYNEQFF
TGTGCCAGCAGCTGGGGACTAGATCGCTACAATGAGCAGTTCTTC
>TRBV11-2|.|.|TRBJ2-3
CASSLWGTGTDTQYF
TGTGCCAGCAGCTTGTGGGGAACGGGCACAGATACGCAGTATTTT
>TRBV5-1|.|few|TRBJ2-1
CASSHTVGSSYNEQFF
TGCGCCAGCAGCCATACGGTGGGGAGCTCCTACAATGAGCAGTTCTTC
>TRBV6-1|TRBD2|few|TRBJ2-1
CASSAGTSGNNEQFF
TGTGCCAGCAGCGCCGGGACTAGCGGTAACAATGAGCAGTTCTTC
>TRBV4-2|TRBD2|.|TRBJ2-2
CASSQDLAGLNTGELFF
TGTGCCAGCAGCCAAGATTTAGCGGGCTTGAACACCGGGGAGCTGTTTTTT
>TRBV11-1|.|.|TRBJ2-7
CASSTPGGREGYEQYF
TGTGCCAGCAGCACCCCGGGGGGCAGGGAAGGCTACGAGCAGTACTTC
>TRBV9|TRBD2|.|TRBJ2-3
CASSPGTSAGVNTQYF
TGTGCCAGCAGCCCGGGGACTAGCGCGGGGGTAAATACGCAGTATTTT
>TRBV19|.|few|TRBJ1-5
CASSVSGDRGNQPQHF
TGTGCCAGTAGTGTCTCAGGAGACCGGGGCAATCAGCCCCAGCATTTT
>TRBV28|.|few|TRBJ2-3
CASSFSGVGYYTDTQYF
TGTGCCAGCAGTTTTTCAGGGGTGGGTTACTACACAGATACGCAGTATTTT
>TRBV6-1|.|.|TRBJ1-5
CASSEALRGQPQHF
TGTGCCAGCAGTGAAGCGCTTCGAGGTCAGCCCCAGCATTTT
>TRBV7-9|TRBD2|.|TRBJ2-1
CASSFRRGSNNEQFF
TGTGCCAGCAGCTTTAGGCGCGGGAGCAACAATGAGCAGTTCTTC
>TRBV29-1|TRBD2|few|TRBJ2-7
CSFCRGGFGEQYF
TGCAGTTTTTGCCGGGGGGGGTTCGGCGAGCAGTACTTC
>TRBV6-5|.|once|TRBJ2-1
CASSYSNQRGSEQFF
TGTGCCAGCAGTTACTCAAACCAGAGGGGGAGTGAGCAGTTCTTC
>TRBV4-1|.|few|TRBJ2-2
CASSQSSGNSGELFF
TGCGCCAGCAGCCAATCCTCCGGGAACTCCGGGGAGCTGTTTTTT
>TRBV9|TRBD1|.|TRBJ2-7
CASSPRGQGSYEQYF
TGTGCCAGCAGCCCCAGAGGACAGGGTAGCTACGAGCAGTACTTC
>TRBV10-3|.|few|TRBJ2-2
CAISVRQLNTGELFF
TGTGCCATCAGTGTAAGGCAACTTAACACCGGGGAGCTGTTTTTT
>TRBV7-2|.|few|TRBJ2-7
CASSSLPGYEQYF
TGTGCCAGCAGCTCCCTTCCGGGTTACGAGCAGTACTTC
>TRBV6-6|TRBD1|.|TRBJ1-2
CASSRDSLYGYTF
TGTGCCAGCAGTAGGGACAGTCTCTATGGCTACACCTTC
>TRBV4-1|.|.|TRBJ2-1
CASSQEVGRTTLYNEQFF
TGCGCCAGCAGCCAAGAGGTCGGCCGGACGACCCTCTACAATGAGCAGTTCTTC
>TRBV6-1|TRBD2|.|TRBJ2-1
CASRERAGAVRSNEQFF
TGTGCCAGCAGGGAAAGAGCGGGAGCGGTACGTTCAAATGAGCAGTTCTTC
>TRBV9|TRBD2|.|TRBJ2-2
CASSQTSGSSTGELFF
TGTGCCAGCAGCCAGACTAGCGGGAGTAGTACCGGGGAGCTGTTTTTT
>TRBV29-1|.|.|TRBJ1-2
CSVGQDGYTF
TGCAGCGTTGGACAGGATGGCTACACCTTC